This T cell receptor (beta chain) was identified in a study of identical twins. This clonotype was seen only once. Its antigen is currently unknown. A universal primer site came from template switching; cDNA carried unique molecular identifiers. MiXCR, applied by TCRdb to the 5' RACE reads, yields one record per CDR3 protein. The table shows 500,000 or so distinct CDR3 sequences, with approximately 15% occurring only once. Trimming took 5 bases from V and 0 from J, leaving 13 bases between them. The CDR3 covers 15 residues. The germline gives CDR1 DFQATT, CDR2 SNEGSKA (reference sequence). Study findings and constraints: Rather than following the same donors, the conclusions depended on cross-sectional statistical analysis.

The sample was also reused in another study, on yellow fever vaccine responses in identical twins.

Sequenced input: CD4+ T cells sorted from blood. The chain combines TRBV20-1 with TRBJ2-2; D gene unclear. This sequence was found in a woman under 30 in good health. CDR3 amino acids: CSAPGYLANTGELFF. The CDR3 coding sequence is TGCAGTGCTCCCGGATACTTGGCGAACACCGGGGAGCTGTTTTTT.